The rows below give T cell receptor beta chains drawn from one sample of a study of blood T cell repertoires in COVID-19. Profiled with immunoSEQ multiplex PCR; TCRdb holds only in-frame clones, not every one. The data contain around 190,000 clones, about 80% of them singletons. The sample comprised peripheral blood. The receptors derive from a man aged 55 to 69 with acute or convalescent COVID-19. Each CDR3 is given with its conserved first and last residue. D genes are given only for firm matches. Some rows have no size entry. The others give once, few or many, or a class for an expanded clone.

j_gene: TRBJ1-2
d_gene: NA
v_gene: TRBV2
abundance: NA
CDR3aa: CASSELREGRYGYTF
CDR3nt: TGTGCCAGCAGTGAACTCCGGGAGGGACGTTATGGCTACACCTTC

j_gene: TRBJ1-6
d_gene: NA
v_gene: TRBV5-1
abundance: NA
CDR3aa: CASTFGGGGNSPLHF
CDR3nt: TGCGCCAGCACCTTTGGCGGGGGTGGGAATTCACCCCTCCACTTT

j_gene: TRBJ1-3
d_gene: NA
v_gene: TRBV28
abundance: NA
CDR3aa: CASQRIGRWRRRNTIYF
CDR3nt: TGTGCCAGCCAACGCATCGGGAGGTGGCGCCGAAGAAACACCATATATTTT

j_gene: TRBJ2-3
d_gene: NA
v_gene: TRBV4-1
abundance: NA
CDR3aa: CASSQGYGWRRGDTQYF
CDR3nt: TGCGCCAGCAGCCAAGGATATGGATGGAGAAGGGGGGATACGCAGTATTTT

j_gene: TRBJ2-1
d_gene: NA
v_gene: TRBV10-3
abundance: NA
CDR3aa: CAISEEVGEQFF
CDR3nt: TGTGCCATCAGTGAGGAGGTGGGTGAGCAGTTCTTC

j_gene: TRBJ2-7
d_gene: TRBD2
v_gene: TRBV9
abundance: NA
CDR3aa: CASSAGLAGKTGEQYF
CDR3nt: TGTGCCAGCAGCGCGGGACTAGCGGGAAAAACAGGCGAGCAGTACTTC

j_gene: TRBJ2-5
d_gene: NA
v_gene: TRBV15
abundance: NA
CDR3aa: CATSSRDLYQETQYF
CDR3nt: TGTGCCACCAGCAGCCGGGACTTGTACCAAGAGACCCAGTACTTC

j_gene: TRBJ2-3
d_gene: NA
v_gene: TRBV6-5
abundance: NA
CDR3aa: CASSQDYRRTDTQYF
CDR3nt: TGTGCCAGCAGCCAGGACTACAGGCGAACAGATACGCAGTATTTT

j_gene: TRBJ1-1
d_gene: NA
v_gene: TRBV7-8
abundance: NA
CDR3aa: CASSPRGVTEAFF
CDR3nt: TGTGCCAGCAGCCCCAGGGGAGTGACTGAAGCTTTCTTT

j_gene: TRBJ1-4
d_gene: TRBD1
v_gene: TRBV6-1
abundance: NA
CDR3aa: CASSDRDRQDEKLFF
CDR3nt: TGTGCCAGCAGTGATAGGGACAGACAAGATGAAAAACTGTTTTTT

j_gene: TRBJ1-1
d_gene: TRBD1
v_gene: TRBV19
abundance: few
CDR3aa: CASSPYRGTEAFF
CDR3nt: TGTGCCAGTAGTCCATACAGGGGCACTGAAGCTTTCTTT

j_gene: TRBJ1-5
d_gene: NA
v_gene: TRBV15
abundance: NA
CDR3aa: CATSRGREARSQHF
CDR3nt: TGTGCCACCAGCAGAGGGAGGGAGGCCCGGTCCCAGCATTTT

j_gene: TRBJ2-1
d_gene: NA
v_gene: TRBV11-2
abundance: NA
CDR3aa: CASSLTTIHEQFF
CDR3nt: TGTGCCAGCAGCTTAACGACTATCCATGAGCAGTTCTTC

j_gene: TRBJ2-3
d_gene: TRBD1
v_gene: TRBV19
abundance: many
CDR3aa: CASRAGTGDTQYF
CDR3nt: TGTGCCAGTAGGGCAGGGACAGGCGATACGCAGTATTTT

j_gene: TRBJ1-4
d_gene: TRBD1
v_gene: TRBV11-2
abundance: NA
CDR3aa: CASSLSEGAREKLFF
CDR3nt: TGTGCCAGCAGCTTGAGCGAGGGGGCGCGTGAAAAACTGTTTTTT

j_gene: TRBJ1-6
d_gene: NA
v_gene: TRBV19
abundance: NA
CDR3aa: CASRQGNSPLHF
CDR3nt: TGTGCCAGTAGACAGGGAAATTCACCCCTCCACTTT

j_gene: TRBJ1-5
d_gene: TRBD1
v_gene: TRBV19
abundance: NA
CDR3aa: CASSLTGYSNQPQHF
CDR3nt: TGTGCCAGTAGCCTGACAGGGTATAGCAATCAGCCCCAGCATTTT

j_gene: TRBJ1-2
d_gene: TRBD1
v_gene: TRBV6-4
abundance: few
CDR3aa: CASSDVDRDVRNYGYTF
CDR3nt: TGTGCCAGCAGTGACGTGGACAGGGATGTAAGGAACTATGGCTACACCTTC

j_gene: TRBJ1-5
d_gene: NA
v_gene: TRBV28
abundance: NA
CDR3aa: CASSPGTYHSNQPQHF
CDR3nt: TGTGCCAGCAGCCCGGGGACATATCATAGCAATCAGCCCCAGCATTTT

j_gene: TRBJ2-5
d_gene: TRBD2
v_gene: TRBV18
abundance: NA
CDR3aa: CASSPGLAGETQYF
CDR3nt: TGTGCCAGCTCACCGGGACTAGCGGGCGAGACCCAGTACTTC

j_gene: TRBJ1-1
d_gene: NA
v_gene: TRBV19
abundance: NA
CDR3aa: CASSPPPGGTEAFF
CDR3nt: TGTGCCAGTAGTCCGCCCCCAGGTGGGACTGAAGCTTTCTTT

j_gene: TRBJ1-1
d_gene: TRBD1
v_gene: TRBV7-8
abundance: NA
CDR3aa: CASSAQGASEAFF
CDR3nt: TGTGCCAGCAGCGCTCAGGGGGCCTCTGAAGCTTTCTTT

j_gene: TRBJ2-7
d_gene: TRBD2
v_gene: TRBV24-1
abundance: NA
CDR3aa: CATSDSPTSGAYEQYF
CDR3nt: TGTGCCACCAGTGATTCCCCGACTAGCGGGGCCTACGAGCAGTACTTC